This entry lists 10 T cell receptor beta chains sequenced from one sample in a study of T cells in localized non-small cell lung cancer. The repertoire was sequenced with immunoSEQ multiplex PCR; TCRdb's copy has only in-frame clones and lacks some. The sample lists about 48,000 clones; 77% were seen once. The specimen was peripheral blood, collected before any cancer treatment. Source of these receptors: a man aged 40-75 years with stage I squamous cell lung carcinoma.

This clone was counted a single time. Here the CDR3 DNA reads TGCAGCGTTGAATCTGTGCGGACGACCCAGTACTTC. Its translation is CSVESVRTTQYF. V is TRBV29-1 and J is TRBJ2-5; D remains ambiguous. CDR1 is SQVTM, CDR2 ANQGSEA, per germline. V was cut by 2 bases and J by 7 bases, with 11 bases left in between. The CDR3 consists of 12 residues.

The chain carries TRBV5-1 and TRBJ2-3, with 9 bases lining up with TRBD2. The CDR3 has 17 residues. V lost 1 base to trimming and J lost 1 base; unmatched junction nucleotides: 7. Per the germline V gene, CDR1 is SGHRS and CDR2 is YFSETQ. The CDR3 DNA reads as TGCGCCAGCAGCTTGTTCCAGCGGGGGGCGGGCACAGATACGCAGTATTTT. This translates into CASSLFQRGAGTDTQYF.

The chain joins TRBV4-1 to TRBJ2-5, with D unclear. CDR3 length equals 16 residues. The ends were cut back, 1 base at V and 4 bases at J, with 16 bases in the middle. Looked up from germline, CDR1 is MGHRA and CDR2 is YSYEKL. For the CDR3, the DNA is TGCGCCAGCAGCCAAGGTCCCAGCAGGTCCGGAGAGACCCAGTACTTC. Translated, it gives CASSQGPSRSGETQYF.

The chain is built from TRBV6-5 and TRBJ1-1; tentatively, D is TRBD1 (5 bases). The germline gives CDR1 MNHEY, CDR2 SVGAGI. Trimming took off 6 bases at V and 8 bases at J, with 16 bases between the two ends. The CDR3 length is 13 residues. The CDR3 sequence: CASSPTLGEEAFF. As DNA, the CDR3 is TGTGCCAGCAGCCCCACCTTGGGGGAAGAAGCTTTCTTT.

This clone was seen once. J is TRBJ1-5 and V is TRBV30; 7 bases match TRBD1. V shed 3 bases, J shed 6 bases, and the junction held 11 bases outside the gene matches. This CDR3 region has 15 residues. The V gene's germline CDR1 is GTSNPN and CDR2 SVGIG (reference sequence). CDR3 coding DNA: TGTGCCTGGAGGGACCCCTCAGGGGGTCGTCAGCCCCAGCATTTT. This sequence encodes CAWRDPSGGRQPQHF.

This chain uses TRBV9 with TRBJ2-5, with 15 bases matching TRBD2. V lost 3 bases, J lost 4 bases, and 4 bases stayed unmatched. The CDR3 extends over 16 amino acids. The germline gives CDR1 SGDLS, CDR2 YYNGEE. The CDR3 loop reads CASSARGLAGGETQYF. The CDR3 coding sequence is TGTGCCAGCAGCGCCCGGGGACTAGCGGGGGGAGAGACCCAGTACTTC.

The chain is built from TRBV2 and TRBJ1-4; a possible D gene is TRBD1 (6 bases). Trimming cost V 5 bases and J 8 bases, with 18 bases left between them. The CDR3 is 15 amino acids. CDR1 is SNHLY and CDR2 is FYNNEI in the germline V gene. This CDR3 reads CASSSSRGEVEKLFF. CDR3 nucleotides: TGTGCCAGCAGTTCAAGCAGGGGTGAGGTGGAAAAACTGTTTTTT.

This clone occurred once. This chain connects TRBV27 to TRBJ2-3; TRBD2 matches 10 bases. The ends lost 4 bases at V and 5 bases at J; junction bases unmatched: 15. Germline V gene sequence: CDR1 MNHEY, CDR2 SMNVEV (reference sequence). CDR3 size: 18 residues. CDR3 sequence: CASSSGTSASLVGDTQYF. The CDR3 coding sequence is TGTGCCAGCAGTTCCGGGACTAGCGCCTCCCTTGTTGGAGATACGCAGTATTTT.

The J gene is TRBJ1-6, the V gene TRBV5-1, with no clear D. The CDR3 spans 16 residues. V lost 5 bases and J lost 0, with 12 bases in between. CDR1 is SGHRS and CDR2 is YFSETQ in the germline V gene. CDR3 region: CASSGRSGSYNSPLHF. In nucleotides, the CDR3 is TGCGCCAGCAGTGGAAGATCGGGCTCCTATAATTCACCCCTCCACTTT.

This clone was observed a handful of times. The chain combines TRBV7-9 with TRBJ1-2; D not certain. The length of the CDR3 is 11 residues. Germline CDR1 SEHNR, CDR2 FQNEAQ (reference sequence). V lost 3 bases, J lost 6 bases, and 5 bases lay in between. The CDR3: CASSLKNGYTF. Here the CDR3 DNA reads TGTGCCAGCAGCTTGAAAAATGGCTACACCTTC.